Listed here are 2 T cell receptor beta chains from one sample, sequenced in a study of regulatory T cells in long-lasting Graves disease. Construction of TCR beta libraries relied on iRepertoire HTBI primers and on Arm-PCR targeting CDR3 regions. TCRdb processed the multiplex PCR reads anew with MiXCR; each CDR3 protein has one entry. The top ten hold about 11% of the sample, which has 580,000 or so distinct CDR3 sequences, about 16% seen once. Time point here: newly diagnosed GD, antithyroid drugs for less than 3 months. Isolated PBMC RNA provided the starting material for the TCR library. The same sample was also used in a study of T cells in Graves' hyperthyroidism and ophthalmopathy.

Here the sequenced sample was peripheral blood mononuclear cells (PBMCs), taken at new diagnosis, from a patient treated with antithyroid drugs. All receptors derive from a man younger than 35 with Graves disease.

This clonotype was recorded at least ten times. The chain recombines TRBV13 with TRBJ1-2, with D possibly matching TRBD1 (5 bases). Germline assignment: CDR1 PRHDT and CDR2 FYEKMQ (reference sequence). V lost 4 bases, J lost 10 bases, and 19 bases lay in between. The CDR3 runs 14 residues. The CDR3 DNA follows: TGTGCCAGCAGCTGGGGGGGGACCGCCCAAGTCTACACCTTC. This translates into CASSWGGTAQVYTF.

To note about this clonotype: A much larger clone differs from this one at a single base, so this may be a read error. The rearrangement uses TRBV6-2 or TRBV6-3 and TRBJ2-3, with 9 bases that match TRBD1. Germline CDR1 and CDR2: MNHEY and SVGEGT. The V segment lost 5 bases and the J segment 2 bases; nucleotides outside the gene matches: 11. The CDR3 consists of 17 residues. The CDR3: CASSATPGTGFTDTQYF. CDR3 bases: TGTGCCAGCAGTGCCACTCCCGGGACAGGGTTCACAGATACGCAGTATTTT.